Following are 24 T cell receptor beta chains from one sample sequenced in a study of OX40 agonist ivuxolimab in advanced cancers. Clones were read by immunoSEQ multiplex PCR, and TCRdb kept only the in-frame ones, dropping some. The sample contains some 98,000 clones, 90% to 95% of which appear only once. This material consisted of CD4+ or CD8+ T cells sorted from blood, taken in a trial of the OX40 agonist ivuxolimab. The receptor source for this set is an adult with an advanced solid tumor such as melanoma, head and neck, liver or kidney cancer.

The gene calls are TRBV5-1 and TRBJ2-7, with 8 bases matching TRBD1. In germline, CDR1 is SGHRS, CDR2 YFSETQ. The CDR3 runs to 15 residues. J gave up 4 bases and V 4 bases, and 10 bases lay outside the gene matches. CDR3 region: CASSLGTGGGYEQYF. CDR3 bases: TGCGCCAGCAGCCTAGGGACAGGTGGAGGATACGAGCAGTACTTC.

The CDR3, as DNA: TGTGCCAGCAGCCCAACCGGGACACTCTCCTACGAGCAGTACTTC. Amino acid sequence: CASSPTGTLSYEQYF. The V and J genes are TRBV7-6 and TRBJ2-7; possibly TRBD1 for D (6 bases). The CDR3 has 15 amino acids. CDR1 SGHVS and CDR2 FNYEAQ come from the germline V gene. The V gene lost 5 bases and the J gene lost 0 bases, with 14 bases spanning the gap.

The genes are TRBV7-2 and TRBJ2-1; 9 nucleotides match TRBD1. Germline V gene lookup returns CDR1 SGHTA and CDR2 FQGNSA. The CDR3 covers 14 residues. The V and J ends lost 5 bases and 8 bases, in that order; junction bases with no gene match: 7. The CDR3 sequence is CASSPDRGVDEQFF. The CDR3 DNA is TGTGCCAGCAGCCCGGACAGGGGTGTGGATGAGCAGTTCTTC.

The chain recombines TRBV5-4 with TRBJ2-1; 7 bases are a match to TRBD1. CDR1 is SGHNT, CDR2 YYREEE, per germline (reference sequence). There are 16 residues in the CDR3. V was clipped by 4 bases and J by 0 bases; unmatched bases: 7. DNA for the CDR3: TGTGCCAGCAGCAGGGACAGAACCGCCTCCTACAATGAGCAGTTCTTC. It yields the protein CASSRDRTASYNEQFF.

The chain is built from TRBV27 and TRBJ1-4; D unresolved. CDR1 and CDR2 from the germline V gene are MNHEY and SMNVEV (reference sequence). CDR3 length: 16 residues. Trimming took off 0 bases at V and 8 bases at J, with 16 bases between the two ends. CDR3 region: CASSLSLVSVGEKLFF. In nucleotides, the CDR3 is TGTGCCAGCAGTTTATCACTTGTCTCGGTTGGAGAAAAACTGTTTTTT. The full variable domain, completed using reference TRBV27 and TRBJ1-4, is EAQVTQNPRYLITVTGKKLTVTCSQNMNHEYMSWYRQDPGLGLRQIYYSMNVEVTDKGDVPEGYKVSRKEKRNFPLILESPSPNQTSLYFCASSLSLVSVGEKLFFGSGTQLSVL.

This chain joins TRBV5-4 and TRBJ2-3; TRBD1 matches at 9 bases. CDR1 is SGHNT and CDR2 is YYREEE in the germline V gene (reference sequence). V lost 3 bases and J lost 6; bases outside the gene matches: 5. This CDR3 region has 14 residues. This CDR3 is CASSWGQGRDTQYF. In nucleotides, the CDR3 is TGTGCCAGCAGCTGGGGACAGGGAAGGGATACGCAGTATTTT. The full variable domain, rest sourced from reference TRBV5-4 and TRBJ2-3, is ETGVTQSPTHLIKTRGQQVTLRCSSQSGHNTVSWYQQALGQGPQFIFQYYREEENGRGNFPPRFSGLQFPNYSSELNVNALELDDSALYLCASSWGQGRDTQYFGPGTRLTVL.

The chain links TRBV19 to TRBJ2-5; 7 bases align to TRBD2. There are 14 residues in the CDR3. The J segment lost 1 base and the V segment lost 8 bases, leaving 7 bases of the junction unmatched. Germline V CDR1 and CDR2: LNHDA, SQIVND (reference sequence). The CDR3 region has the DNA TGTGCCAGTTCCCCTAGCGGAGCCCAAGAGACCCAGTACTTC. This encodes CASSPSGAQETQYF.

The CDR3: CSATGVYEQYF. CDR3 DNA: TGCAGTGCTACGGGGGTCTACGAGCAGTACTTC. This chain joins TRBV20-1 and TRBJ2-7, with D possibly matching TRBD2 (6 bases). Germline V gene lookup returns CDR1 DFQATT and CDR2 SNEGSKA (reference sequence). CDR3 size: 11 residues. V gave up 4 bases and J gave up 3 bases, with 7 bases separating them.

The chain combines TRBV27 with TRBJ2-7; perhaps D is TRBD1 or TRBD2 (6 bases each). V lost 0 bases, J lost 2 bases, and 11 bases lay in between. Germline V gene lookup returns CDR1 MNHEY and CDR2 SMNVEV (reference sequence). The CDR3 sequence is 15 residues long. The CDR3, as DNA: TGTGCCAGCAGTTTATCCGGGGGCGTCACCTACGAGCAGTACTTC. Translating it yields CASSLSGGVTYEQYF.

This rearrangement joins TRBV7-8 to TRBJ1-1; D not resolved. The CDR3 totals 13 residues. Germline V lookup: CDR1 SGHVS, CDR2 FQNEAQ. The V gene lost 5 bases and the J gene lost 1 base, with 8 bases spanning the gap. CDR3 sequence reads: CASSGRRNTEAFF. CDR3 DNA: TGTGCCAGCAGCGGGCGGAGGAACACTGAAGCTTTCTTT.

The chain is built from TRBV4-2 and TRBJ2-3; D gene uncertain. V lost 4 bases and J lost 6, with 5 bases in between. Germline CDR1 reads LGHNA; CDR2 reads YNFKEQ. The CDR3 totals 11 residues. CDR3 coding DNA: TGTGCCAGCAGCCCCGGCGATACGCAGTATTTT. Amino acids: CASSPGDTQYF.

The chain links TRBV7-9 to TRBJ2-5; 9 positions agree with TRBD2. The CDR3 covers 16 residues. After removal of 4 bases from V and 1 base from J, the junction contained 7 bases not matched to a gene. Looked up from germline, CDR1 is SEHNR and CDR2 is FQNEAQ (reference sequence). Written as DNA, the CDR3 is TGTGCCAGCAGCTCCACCGGACTAGCGCCCCAAGAGACCCAGTACTTC. It encodes CASSSTGLAPQETQYF.

The chain joins TRBV7-2 to TRBJ1-3, with unresolved D. Germline CDR1 SGHTA, CDR2 FQGNSA. This CDR3 has 14 residues. Trimming removed 8 bases at V and 1 base at J, with 12 bases between. The CDR3 DNA sequence: TGTGCCAGCCGACCCCGGGGATCTGGAAACACCATATATTTT. Translated, it gives CASRPRGSGNTIYF.

The chain recombines TRBV20-1 with TRBJ2-1; 10 bases map to TRBD2. Trimming removed 2 bases from V and 14 bases from J; junction bases left unmatched: 3. CDR1 and CDR2 from the germline V gene are DFQATT and SNEGSKA (reference sequence). The CDR3 is made up of 11 amino acids. DNA of the CDR3: TGCAGTGCTAGACTAGCGGGAGTCAAGTTCTTC. Protein: CSARLAGVKFF.

This clone occurred once. The chain has TRBV18 and TRBJ1-3, with TRBD1 matching over 7 bases. The CDR3 totals 15 residues. Germline CDR1 is KGHSH and CDR2 is LQKENI. V was clipped by 0 bases and J by 4 bases; unmatched bases: 3. The CDR3 DNA reads as TGTGCCAGCTCACCACCGGGACAGCCGGGAAACACCATATATTTT. Protein sequence: CASSPPGQPGNTIYF.

The rearrangement links TRBV28 to TRBJ1-2, with a weak D call TRBD1 (6 bases). Trimming left V 7 bases short and J 2 bases short, with 14 bases between. Looked up from germline, CDR1 is MDHEN and CDR2 is SYDVKM. This CDR3 has 14 residues. The CDR3 coding sequence is TGTGCCAGCACGGTAATCGGACAGAACTATGGCTACACCTTC. This sequence encodes CASTVIGQNYGYTF.

This chain links TRBV19 with TRBJ2-3, with TRBD2 matching 9 bases. This CDR3 contains 17 residues. Germline V gives CDR1 LNHDA, CDR2 SQIVND (reference sequence). The J segment lost 3 bases and the V segment lost 2 bases, leaving 9 bases of the junction unmatched. The chain's CDR3 is CASSIFFRLAGTDTQYF. CDR3 nucleotide sequence: TGTGCCAGTAGTATATTCTTCCGGCTAGCGGGGACAGATACGCAGTATTTT.

The J gene is TRBJ2-1, the V gene TRBV19; possibly TRBD2 for D (5 bases). V was trimmed by 7 bases and J by 1 base, leaving 17 bases between them. Germline V gene data show CDR1 as LNHDA and CDR2 as SQIVND (reference sequence). The CDR3 has 16 residues. The DNA of the CDR3 is TGTGCCAGTAACCTGCGAGGGAGAAAGTCCTACAATGAGCAGTTCTTC. This codes for CASNLRGRKSYNEQFF.

This clone appeared a single time. CDR3 sequence (DNA): TGTGCCATCAGCGGATCTCAGGGGGCCCACACCGGGGAGCTGTTTTTT. It is translated as CAISGSQGAHTGELFF. The J gene is TRBJ2-2, the V gene TRBV10-3, with 8 bases matching TRBD1. Germline lookup yields CDR1 ENHRY and CDR2 SYGVKD. V dropped 6 bases and J dropped 3; count of bases not matched to a gene: 9. The CDR3 runs to 16 residues.

This clone was seen a handful of times. The chain couples TRBV14 to TRBJ1-2; 8 nucleotides agree with TRBD1. The CDR3 contains 14 residues. With 1 base clipped from V and 4 bases from J, the junction kept 2 bases outside the gene matches. Germline V CDR1 and CDR2: SGHDN, FVKESK. This CDR3 is CASSQGTGTYGYTF. Written as DNA, the CDR3 is TGTGCCAGCAGCCAAGGGACAGGGACCTATGGCTACACCTTC.

The chain joins TRBV7-8 to TRBJ1-3, with D uncertain. CDR3 size: 15 residues. Per the germline V gene, CDR1 is SGHVS and CDR2 is FQNEAQ. The V end lost 2 bases, the J end lost 1 base, and 9 bases lay between the germline ends. The CDR3: CASSLRSGSGNTIYF. As DNA, the CDR3 is TGTGCCAGCAGCTTAAGGTCCGGGTCTGGAAACACCATATATTTT. Drawing the rest from reference TRBV7-8 and TRBJ1-3, the complete variable domain is GAGVSQSPRYKVAKRGQDVALRCDPISGHVSLFWYQQALGQGPEFLTYFQNEAQLDKSGLPSDRFFAERPEGSVSTLKIQRTQQEDSAVYLCASSLRSGSGNTIYFGEGSWLTVV.

This clone was observed a handful of times. Other DNA sequences in the same sample also yield this CDR3. This rearrangement joins TRBV5-5 to TRBJ2-7; D is undetermined. Germline-derived CDR1 and CDR2 are SGHKS and YYEKEE (reference sequence). The V end lost 4 bases, the J end lost 1 base, and 6 bases lay between the germline ends. The CDR3 sequence is 12 residues long. The CDR3 sequence is CASSPLSYEQYF. The CDR3 nucleotides are TGTGCCAGCAGCCCTTTGTCCTACGAGCAGTACTTC.

This chain joins TRBV19 and TRBJ1-5; D is perhaps TRBD1 (6 bases). The CDR3 is made up of 13 amino acids. Germline V gene sequence: CDR1 LNHDA, CDR2 SQIVND (reference sequence). Between the trimmed V and J ends, which lost 11 bases and 1 base, there was a span of 12 bases. As DNA, the CDR3 is TGTGCCGGGGGGACAAAAAGCAATCAGCCCCAGCATTTT. It yields the protein CAGGTKSNQPQHF.

The chain combines TRBV5-1 with TRBJ2-1, with 9 bases matching TRBD1. J gave up 5 bases and V 7 bases, and 10 bases lay outside the gene matches. The CDR3 extends over 15 amino acids. Germline V gene sequence: CDR1 SGHRS, CDR2 YFSETQ. CDR3 DNA: TGCGCCAGCGAACCTACGGGACAGGGTCACAATGAGCAGTTCTTC. It encodes CASEPTGQGHNEQFF. Variable domain in full (rest from reference TRBV5-1 and TRBJ2-1): KAGVTQTPRYLIKTRGQQVTLSCSPISGHRSVSWYQQTPGQGLQFLFEYFSETQRNKGNFPGRFSGRQFSNSRSEMNVSTLELGDSALYLCASEPTGQGHNEQFFGPGTRLTVL.